This T cell receptor (beta chain) was sequenced during a study of a mutant IDH1 vaccine in newly diagnosed glioma (dated by TCRdb to 2020 to 2022). For the study in its entirety: Vaccination started 4-6 weeks after radiotherapy alone, or was given together with temozolomide cycles in the groups whose treatment included chemotherapy. Peripheral blood was collected at six visits: V03 (baseline), V05, V07, V10, V12 and V13. Prior to enrollment, standard therapy consisting of radiotherapy alone, temozolomide alone, or radiochemotherapy with temozolomide had been administered to patients, with the combination being received by most patients. For exploratory analyses, approximately 25 treated patients had longitudinal TCRB deep sequencing done wherever samples were available. The week-35 safety follow-up was designated visit V12, and the week-47 end of study was designated visit V13. Of the approximately 35 treated patients, roughly 60% were male and roughly 40% were female, and a mean age of around 40 years was recorded. Broad study findings and their caveats: Immune responses induced by the vaccine were seen in 93.3% of patients across multiple MHC alleles. According to the authors, sample limitations meant that analyses of patient blood samples could not be reproduced. Pseudoprogression appeared unrelated to alterations in the top peripheral T cell clonotypes detected by TCRB sequencing. Availability determined which PBMC samples were chosen for TCRB deep sequencing.

In regard to this clone: Its recognized antigen is unknown. Base qualities are not provided; no much larger clone lies one nucleotide away.

Library preparation was by the immunoSEQ multiplex PCR assay. Rearranged TCR beta chain sequences were amplified using the hsTCRB Kit according to the manufacturer's protocol. TCRB libraries were sequenced on an Illumina MiSeq. The study's own analysis went as follows. Demultiplexing, trimming and gene mapping were performed with the kit vendor's proprietary platform. Not all clones reach the TCRdb copy of this immuneACCESS table, which keeps in-frame sequences only. Checked studies attribute under half of the gap to unresolved V genes and leave the rest unexplained. V and J calls and clone size are copied from that table; D and trimming were computed from the DNA. The sample table lists tens of thousands of clones, around nine tenths of them with a count of one. Roughly 2% of the sample goes to the ten largest clones. Looking up the germline V gene yields CDR1 SGHRS and CDR2 YFSETQ. The CDR3 holds 16 amino acids from the cysteine to the phenylalanine. This entry keeps only the CDR3 DNA: 48 bases, framed from base 1. V was cut back by 1 base and J by 3 bases, leaving a gap of 17 bases between them.

The time point label here, explained by the study, means: week 35, safety follow-up. Each vaccine dose, consisting of 300 ug of a 20-mer mutant IDH1 peptide in Montanide, was administered subcutaneously with topical imiquimod. Across visits V03 through V10, patients got a total of eight vaccinations, given in weeks 1, 3, 5, 7, 11, 15, 19 and 23. The donors had newly diagnosed IDH1-mutant astrocytomas of WHO grade 3 or 4 that showed loss of nuclear ATRX. The samples were drawn from NOA16, a multicentre, single-arm, open-label phase I trial in Germany that tested a mutant IDH1 peptide vaccine in humans for the first time. Genomic DNA for TCRB sequencing was extracted from EDTA blood using the DNeasy Blood and Tissue Kit.

The source material was PBMCs, sampled from a glioma patient whose treatment included an IDH1 peptide vaccine. Here the chain combines TRBV5-1 and TRBJ2-7; the D gene is possibly TRBD2, with 7 bases matching. The receptor was derived from a man in his thirties or forties with glioma. The CDR3 is CASSLSSAGAIYEQYF. In nucleotide form, the sequence is TGCGCCAGCAGCTTGTCTTCGGCGGGGGCAATCTACGAGCAGTACTTC.